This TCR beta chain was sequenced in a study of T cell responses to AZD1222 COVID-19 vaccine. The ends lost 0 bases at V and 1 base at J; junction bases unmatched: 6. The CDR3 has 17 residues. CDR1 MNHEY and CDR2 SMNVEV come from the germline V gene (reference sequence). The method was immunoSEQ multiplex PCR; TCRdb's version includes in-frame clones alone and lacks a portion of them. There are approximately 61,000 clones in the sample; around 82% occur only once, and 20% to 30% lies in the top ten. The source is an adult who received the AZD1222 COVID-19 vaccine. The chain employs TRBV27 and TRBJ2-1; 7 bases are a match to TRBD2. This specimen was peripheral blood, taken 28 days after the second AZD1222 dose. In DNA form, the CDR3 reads TGTGCCAGCAGTTTATCGAAGGGACTACTGTCCTACAATGAGCAGTTCTTC. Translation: CASSLSKGLLSYNEQFF.